The rows below give T cell receptor beta chains drawn from one sample of a study of cytomegalovirus exposure and HLA in healthy donors. Sequencing used immunoSEQ multiplex PCR; TCRdb keeps in-frame clones, though not all of them. Of 140,000 to 150,000 clones listed, over 70% were seen once; the top ten hold about 4.4%. Sequences were obtained from PBMCs. The receptors originated from a man aged 35 to 55 in good health and CMV-seronegative. Each CDR3 is given with its conserved first and last residue. The D gene is left open where the match is weak. Rows may omit the clone size; those that give it use once, few, many or a size class.

>TRBV27|.|.|TRBJ1-4|16
TGTGCCAGCAGTTCCTTCAGCAGGGCCACTAATGAAAAACTGTTTTTT
CASSSFSRATNEKLFF
>TRBV6-5|.|.|TRBJ1-2|14
TGTGCCAGCATGTCAACAGTTCCACTCTATGGCTACACCTTC
CASMSTVPLYGYTF
>TRBV13|.|.|TRBJ1-3|15
TGTGCCAGCAGCCTGACAGTCGTCTCTGGAAACACCATATATTTT
CASSLTVVSGNTIYF
>TRBV7-9|.|.|TRBJ2-7|12
TGTGCCAGCAGCTCAACCAGGGCCGAGCAGTACTTC
CASSSTRAEQYF
>TRBV27|once|.|TRBJ2-6|14
TGTGCCAGCAGTTTCGGGGTTGGGGCCAACGTCCTGACTTTC
CASSFGVGANVLTF
>TRBV6-5|few|.|TRBJ1-1|15
TGTGCCAGCACCGAGGACTTCTCCCTGAACACTGAAGCTTTCTTT
CASTEDFSLNTEAFF
>TRBV6-6|.|.|TRBJ2-7|12
TGTGCCAGCAGACAGGCCGCCTACGAGCAGTACTTC
CASRQAAYEQYF
>TRBV2|few|TRBD1|TRBJ2-1|15
TGTGCCATCAAACTGACAGGGGGCTCCTACAATGAGCAGTTCTTC
CAIKLTGGSYNEQFF
>TRBV7-9|.|TRBD1|TRBJ1-1|15
TGTGCCAGCAGCGGGACAGGGGCCTTGAACACTGAAGCTTTCTTT
CASSGTGALNTEAFF
>TRBV10-3|.|.|TRBJ2-7|15
TGTGCCATCAGTGGACATTCGGTGTCTCCCTACGAGCAGTACTTC
CAISGHSVSPYEQYF
>TRBV5-1|.|.|TRBJ2-1|15
TGCGCCAGCAGCACAACCGGGACAAACTACAATGAGCAGTTCTTC
CASSTTGTNYNEQFF
>TRBV7-9|.|TRBD1|TRBJ1-5|14
TGTGCCAGCAGCGGCAGGGACAGAGGTCAGCCCCAGCATTTT
CASSGRDRGQPQHF
>TRBV4-2|.|.|TRBJ2-5|15
TGTGCCAGCAGCCGAGCTTCTGGGGCTGGGGAGACCCAGTACTTC
CASSRASGAGETQYF
>TRBV2|.|TRBD2|TRBJ2-7|20
TGTGCCAGCAGTGAAGCGTGGACCGTCCAGCGGGACGGAAGAACCTACGAGCAGTACTTC
CASSEAWTVQRDGRTYEQYF
>TRBV4-3|once|.|TRBJ1-6|16
TGCGCCAGCAGCCGACAGAGAGAAGGGAACAATTCACCCCTCCACTTT
CASSRQREGNNSPLHF
>TRBV4-3|.|TRBD1|TRBJ1-1|16
TGCGCCAGCAGCCAAGAAGGGACAGGGGGCTGGACTGAAGCTTTCTTT
CASSQEGTGGWTEAFF
>TRBV19|.|.|TRBJ2-7|14
TGTGCCAGTAGTATACGACGGGGGGCGAACGAGCAGTACTTC
CASSIRRGANEQYF
>TRBV6-1|.|.|TRBJ1-1|13
TGTGCCAGCAGCCGAAAAGGGGACACTGAAGCTTTCTTT
CASSRKGDTEAFF
>TRBV21-1|.|.|TRBJ1-5|18
TGTGCCAGCAGCAAAGGGGAGGCAGGGACGACACGCAATCAGCCCCAGCATTTT
CASSKGEAGTTRNQPQHF
>TRBV30|few|.|TRBJ2-5|16
TGTGCCTGGAGTGTACGTTCCGGGACATCTCAAGAGACCCAGTACTTC
CAWSVRSGTSQETQYF
>TRBV12-5|.|.|TRBJ1-5|11
TGTGCTAGTGGTTCCAGTCAGCCCCAGCATTTT
CASGSSQPQHF
>TRBV2|few|TRBD1|TRBJ1-2|17
TGTGCCAGCAGTGAATCGGACAGGGGTTGGCCCCTGCATGGCTACACCTTC
CASSESDRGWPLHGYTF
>TRBV2|.|TRBD1|TRBJ1-2|16
TGTGCCAGCACCCTACCCGCCGGGACAGGGGGCCTTGGCTACACCTTC
CASTLPAGTGGLGYTF
>TRBV5-1|.|.|TRBJ1-6|14
TGCGCCAACAGCTCCCGTGAGGGAATTTCACCCCTCCACTTT
CANSSREGISPLHF
>TRBV5-6|.|.|TRBJ1-6|17
TGTGCCAGCAGCTTGGAACAGGGAATCTCCTATAATTCACCCCTCCACTTT
CASSLEQGISYNSPLHF
>TRBV30|.|TRBD1|TRBJ1-4|13
TGTGCCTGGACGGGACAGCCTAATGAAAAACTGTTTTTT
CAWTGQPNEKLFF
>TRBV7-7|.|TRBD1|TRBJ2-1|13
TGTGCCAGCAGCCCGGACAGGGGATTTGAGCAGTTCTTC
CASSPDRGFEQFF
>TRBV5-1|.|TRBD2|TRBJ2-3|16
TGCGCCAGCAGTGACCGGGGGGGCCTTCCCACAGATACGCAGTATTTT
CASSDRGGLPTDTQYF
>TRBV19|.|TRBD1|TRBJ2-7|14
TGTGCCAGTAGCGCCGGGACAGGGGGATACGAGCAGTACTTC
CASSAGTGGYEQYF
>TRBV10-2|.|TRBD2|TRBJ2-7|15
TGCGCCAGCAGTGTGCGAAGCGGGGGGCCCTACGAGCAGTACTTC
CASSVRSGGPYEQYF
>TRBV5-1|once|TRBD2|TRBJ2-7|15
TGCGCCAGCAGCTTGGGGGGGACTAGGGGCTACGAGCAGTACTTC
CASSLGGTRGYEQYF
>TRBV7-8|.|.|TRBJ2-3|18
TGTGCCAGCAGCTTAGCGAGTGGCGGGGGCAAGAGCACAGATACGCAGTATTTT
CASSLASGGGKSTDTQYF
>TRBV30|.|.|TRBJ2-1|19
TGTGCCTGGACTTTCAGAGCGGCCGCCCAGTTTTTCTCCTACAATGAGCAGTTCTTC
CAWTFRAAAQFFSYNEQFF
>TRBV28|.|TRBD1|TRBJ1-2|17
TGTGCCAGCAGTTTGACAGGGGGCGTCCCTAGTAACTATGGCTACACCTTC
CASSLTGGVPSNYGYTF
>TRBV30|.|.|TRBJ1-5|17
TGTGCCTGGAGCCCGTCCGGGGTCACATATAGCAATCAGCCCCAGCATTTT
CAWSPSGVTYSNQPQHF
>TRBV4-2|.|TRBD2|TRBJ2-1|20
TGTGCCAGCAGCTATCAGCCAGCGGGGGGGCGGAAGAGTTCCTACAATGAGCAGTTCTTC
CASSYQPAGGRKSSYNEQFF
>TRBV11-2|few|.|TRBJ2-7|13
TGTGCCAGCAGCGCTACCGGGAACTACGAGCAGTACTTC
CASSATGNYEQYF